The sequence of this T cell receptor (beta chain) was determined in a study of human T cells and chemical hapten exposure (dated by TCRdb to about 2021). The study in broad terms: For sensitization, 2% DPC in acetone was applied to a roughly 2 cm by roughly 2 cm area of upper inner arm skin. Blood samples were taken from patients before sensitization (week 0) and then at 2, 6 and about 24 weeks after DPC sensitization. Libraries were pooled for sequencing, and variation in per-sample TCR yields was attributed mainly to small differences in library volumes within the pool. This study followed changes in the peripheral blood TCR repertoire in vivo during primary and secondary sensitization of alopecia patients to the hapten diphenylcyclopropenone (DPC). For TCR sequencing, blood came from 25 to 35 alopecia patients at anywhere from one to four time points (pre-sensitization, 2, 6 and 24 weeks). Patch testing was performed on the upper back with Finn chambers containing 0.01% DPC, and the patch tests were scored after 6 days according to International Contact Dermatitis Research Group standards. Throughout the approximately 22-week study period, patients were also given weekly therapeutic DPC doses on the scalp. Most of the patients in the cohort were female, and the cohort covered alopecia areata with under or over 50% scalp involvement, alopecia totalis and alopecia universalis.

The method behind the library was RACE. The reads were generated on a NextSeq 500. During library preparation, unique molecular identifiers were attached to individual cDNA molecules so that TCRs could be counted in a quantitative, reproducible way. For every blood RNA sample, sequencing covered both the TCR alpha and TCR beta chains. The original pipeline was this. A median of roughly 100,000 TCRs per sample was observed, with a range of roughly 20,000 to 700,000. V, J and CDR3 annotation of the TCR reads was performed with the Decombinator software suite. Every sample was subsampled to the same number of TCRs (28,000) for the PS versus PT1 abundance plots. TCRs were defined as expanded if absent before sensitization and observed at least eight times at the 2-week time point. TCRdb's own reprocessing of the public reads used fastp at Q25 and MiXCR and kept productive beta chains. Under each unique CDR3 protein, matching rows form one entry showing the most common genes and DNA. In this record, the V and J calls reflect TCRdb's handling and not the investigators' own analysis. For this sample there are approximately 350,000 distinct CDR3 sequences; over 6% appear just once. The ten largest make up around 5.6% of the sample.

The time point label here, explained by the study, means: patch test 2, 6 weeks after DPC sensitization. Taken with the paper, the label for treatment or condition translates to: therapeutic diphenylcyclopropenone sensitization with weekly scalp DPC. At every patch-test visit, the blood draw took place before the patch test was put on. To be eligible, patients had to be aged 18 to 70, diagnosed with alopecia and judged suitable for DPC therapy, while pregnant patients were excluded. Total RNA was isolated from unfractionated whole blood collected in Tempus Blood RNA tubes. The investigation overall reported the following: Repeated subsampling changed both the strength of the expansion versus patch-test correlation and the threshold at which that correlation became significant. DPC sensitization did not change the number of TCRs with a frequency above 1 in 1000, and there was no evidence of changes in global repertoire structure. The number of PT1 expanded TCRs positively correlated with patch test score, significant at thresholds 8, 16 and 32 but not 4. Compared with pre-sensitization or healthy control sets, expanded TCRs formed significantly more large CDR3 similarity clusters, which is consistent with antigen-driven responses. Because all patients had alopecia, a presumed autoimmune disease, the immune response of the patients might differ from that of healthy individuals.

A note on this clonotype: The antigen it recognizes is unknown. Per-nucleotide qualities are absent, and no much larger clonotype sits a single base away.

Measured from the cysteine to the phenylalanine, the CDR3 is 13 residues long. The CDR3 DNA has 39 bases and is translated from base 1. Deletion took 3 bases off V and 7 bases off J, with a span of 7 bases between the germline ends. Sample: whole blood, taken in connection with sensitization to the hapten diphenylcyclopropenone (DPC). This sequence originates from a woman between 18 and 29 years old with alopecia areata. Some clones in this sample may be carry-over from other donors' samples. The rearrangement joined TRBV12-3 or TRBV12-4 to TRBJ1-6, with a tentative D gene TRBD1 over 5 matching bases. The nucleotide sequence reads as follows: TGTGCCAGCAGTTTGTGGGGGAATTCACCCCTCCACTTT. This yields the protein CASSLWGNSPLHF.